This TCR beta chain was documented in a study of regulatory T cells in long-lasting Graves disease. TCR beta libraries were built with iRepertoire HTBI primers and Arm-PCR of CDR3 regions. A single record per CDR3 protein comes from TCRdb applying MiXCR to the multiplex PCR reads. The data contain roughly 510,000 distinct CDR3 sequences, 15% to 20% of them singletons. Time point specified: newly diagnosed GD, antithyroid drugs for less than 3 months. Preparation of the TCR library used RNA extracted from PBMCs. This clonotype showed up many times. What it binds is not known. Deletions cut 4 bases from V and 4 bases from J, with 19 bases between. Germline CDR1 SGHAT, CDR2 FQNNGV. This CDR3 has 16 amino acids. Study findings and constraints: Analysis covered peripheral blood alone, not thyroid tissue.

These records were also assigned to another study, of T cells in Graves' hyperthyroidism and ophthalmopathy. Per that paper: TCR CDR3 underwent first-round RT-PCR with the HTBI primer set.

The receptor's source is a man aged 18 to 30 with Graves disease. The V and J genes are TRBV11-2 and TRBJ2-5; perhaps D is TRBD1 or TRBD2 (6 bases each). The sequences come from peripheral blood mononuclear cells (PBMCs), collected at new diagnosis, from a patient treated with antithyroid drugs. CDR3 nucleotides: TGTGCCAGCAGCTCTTCCTGGGGCGGAGGGGGAGAGACCCAGTACTTC. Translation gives CASSSSWGGGGETQYF.